The clone carrying this T cell receptor beta chain was detected many times. The antigen is unknown. Amplification of TCR beta CDR3 regions used RNA as the template. The HTBI primer set drove a first-round RT-PCR of the TCR CDR3. TCRdb reprocessed the multiplex PCR reads via MiXCR and lists one record per CDR3 protein. Here the sample spans some 300,000 distinct CDR3 sequences, about 14% being singletons. These data come from a study of T cells in Graves' hyperthyroidism and ophthalmopathy. General observations from the study: Most thyroid clonotypes with frequency above 0.001 were detected in blood.

This CDR3 spans 12 amino acids. Germline-derived CDR1 and CDR2 are ENHRY and SYGVKD. The TCR sequence derives from a woman younger than 45 with Graves' hyperthyroidism that later progressed to Graves' ophthalmopathy. The chain links TRBV10-3 to TRBJ2-7; possible D gene TRBD2, 7 bases. Material: blood. CDR3 nucleotides: TGTGCAGGGGGGGGGGAGTTCTACGAGCAGTACTTC. Its translation is CAGGGEFYEQYF.